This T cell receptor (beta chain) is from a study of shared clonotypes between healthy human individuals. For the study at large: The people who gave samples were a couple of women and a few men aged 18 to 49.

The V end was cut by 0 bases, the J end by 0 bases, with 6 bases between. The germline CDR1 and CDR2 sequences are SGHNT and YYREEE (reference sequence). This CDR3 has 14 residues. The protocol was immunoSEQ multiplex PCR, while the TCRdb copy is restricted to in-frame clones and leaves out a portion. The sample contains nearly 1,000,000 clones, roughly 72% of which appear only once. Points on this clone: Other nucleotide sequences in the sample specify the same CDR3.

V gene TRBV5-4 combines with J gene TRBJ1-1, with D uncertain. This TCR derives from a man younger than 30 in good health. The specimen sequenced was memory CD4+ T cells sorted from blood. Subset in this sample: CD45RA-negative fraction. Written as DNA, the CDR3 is TGTGCCAGCAGCTTGGACCCGATGAACACTGAAGCTTTCTTT. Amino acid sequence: CASSLDPMNTEAFF.